This entry lists 9 T cell receptor beta chains sequenced from one sample in a study of PD-L1 blockade in urothelial cancer. Method: immunoSEQ multiplex PCR; TCRdb's copy keeps in-frame clones and lacks some. The table records about 36,000 clones, roughly 80% of them present only once. Time point defined: peripheral blood 6 weeks after treatment start. The sequenced sample was PBMCs, obtained around atezolizumab (anti-PD-L1) treatment. These receptors were obtained from a middle-aged man with urothelial cancer.

The V gene is TRBV30, the J gene TRBJ2-1; TRBD2 aligns across 8 bases. CDR1 GTSNPN and CDR2 SVGIG come from the germline V gene (reference sequence). The trim removed 1 base at V and 7 bases at J, leaving 3 bases unmatched. This CDR3 is built from 13 residues. CDR3 DNA sequence: TGTGCCTGGAGTGGTGCGGGAGGAAATGAGCAGTTCTTC. Its protein is CAWSGAGGNEQFF. Looking up the rest from reference TRBV30 and TRBJ2-1 gives the full variable domain: SQTIHQWPATLVQPVGSPLSLECTVEGTSNPNLYWYRQAAGRGLQLLFYSVGIGQISSEVPQNLSASRPQDRQFILSSKKLLLSDSGFYLCAWSGAGGNEQFFGPGTRLTVL.

The rearrangement links TRBV6-5 to TRBJ1-1; D not resolved. V lost 8 bases, J lost 4 bases, and 5 bases lay in between. Germline CDR1 MNHEY, CDR2 SVGAGI. This CDR3 spans 10 amino acids. The CDR3 spells CASGLTEAFF. The CDR3 DNA reads TGTGCCAGCGGGCTCACTGAAGCTTTCTTT.

V usage is TRBV6-6 and J usage is TRBJ1-1; perhaps TRBD1 as D (6 bases). This CDR3 is 13 amino acids long. Trimming cost V 6 bases and J 1 base, with 9 bases left between them. Germline V gives CDR1 MNHNY, CDR2 SVGAGI (reference sequence). CDR3 region: CASRGGGNTEAFF. DNA for the CDR3: TGTGCCAGCAGGGGAGGGGGGAACACTGAAGCTTTCTTT.

The V and J genes are TRBV14 and TRBJ2-7, with TRBD2 identical over 8 bases. The V and J ends lost 2 bases and 5 bases, in that order; junction bases with no gene match: 5. CDR1 and CDR2 (germline): SGHDN, FVKESK. The CDR3 extends over 14 amino acids. CDR3 bases: TGTGCCAGCAGCCAACGACGGGGGGGGGACGAGCAGTACTTC. It specifies CASSQRRGGDEQYF.

This rearrangement joins TRBV9 to TRBJ2-7; 7 positions agree with TRBD2. V was clipped by 0 bases and J by 6 bases; unmatched bases: 6. Germline lookup yields CDR1 SGDLS and CDR2 YYNGEE. The CDR3 loop spans 14 amino acids. CDR3 coding DNA: TGTGCCAGCAGCGTAGGAGACTCGGGGGGCGAGCAGTACTTC. It translates to CASSVGDSGGEQYF.

The chain links TRBV7-2 to TRBJ1-2; 8 nucleotides agree with TRBD1. Germline values: CDR1 SGHTA, CDR2 FQGNSA. The CDR3 contains 16 residues. The V and J ends lost 1 base and 4 bases, in that order; junction bases with no gene match: 8. CDR3 bases: TGTGCCAGCAGCTTAGGGGGGCAGGGGGCGAGCTATGGCTACACCTTC. Protein: CASSLGGQGASYGYTF.

V and J are TRBV5-4 and TRBJ2-2, with 7 bases aligning to TRBD2. Germline V gene data show CDR1 as SGHNT and CDR2 as YYREEE (reference sequence). With 0 bases clipped from V and 6 bases from J, the junction kept 8 bases outside the gene matches. The CDR3 extends over 16 amino acids. The CDR3 loop is CASSLVRAGVSGELFF. The CDR3 nucleotides read TGTGCCAGCAGCTTGGTTCGGGCGGGAGTCTCCGGGGAGCTGTTTTTT.

This chain connects TRBV27 to TRBJ2-2, with unresolved D. The germline V gene encodes CDR1 MNHEY and CDR2 SMNVEV (reference sequence). V shed 7 bases and J shed 4 bases, with 16 bases lying between them. The CDR3 contains 15 residues. The CDR3 loop is CASKPTATSTGELFF. The CDR3 DNA follows: TGTGCCAGCAAACCAACAGCAACCTCCACCGGGGAGCTGTTTTTT.

The rearrangement joins TRBV4-1 to TRBJ2-1; TRBD2 aligns across 13 bases. Trimming took 1 base from V and 10 from J; bases not matched to a gene: 4. The CDR3 length is 15 residues. Germline V gives CDR1 MGHRA, CDR2 YSYEKL. CDR3 bases: TGCGCCAGCAGCCAAGCACTAGCGGGAGGGCAGGAGCAGTTCTTC. Amino acid sequence: CASSQALAGGQEQFF.